One sample yielded the 9 T cell receptor beta chains listed below, sequenced in a study of blood T cells in healthy people across ages. With a J-beta primer mix and a sample-barcoded 5' primer, a second PCR ran about 6 to 11 cycles. TCRdb reprocessed the 5' RACE reads via MiXCR and lists one record per CDR3 protein. Altogether roughly 410,000 distinct CDR3 sequences are present, approximately 51% being singletons, with the ten largest covering 51%. Sequences were obtained from blood. The receptors originated from a man aged 55 to 70 in good health.

This clonotype showed up just a few times. The chain joins TRBV25-1 to TRBJ1-2; 9 bases line up with TRBD1. The CDR3 runs 15 residues. V dropped 4 bases and J dropped 7; count of bases not matched to a gene: 10. Germline-derived CDR1 and CDR2 are MGHDK and SYGVNS. CDR3 loop: CASSAYDRGSGGYTF. CDR3 sequence (DNA): TGTGCCAGCAGTGCTTATGACAGGGGGAGTGGTGGCTACACCTTC.

The V call is TRBV7-2, the J call TRBJ2-7, with D perhaps TRBD2 (6 bases). This CDR3 contains 15 residues. Trimming pared 1 base from V and 1 base from J, leaving 11 bases between. Per germline, CDR1 SGHTA and CDR2 FQGNSA. CDR3 DNA sequence: TGTGCCAGCAGCTTAGGAGTAGCGGTTTCCTACGAGCAGTACTTC. It yields the protein CASSLGVAVSYEQYF.

The chain is built from TRBV7-3 and TRBJ2-1; TRBD2 matches 12 bases. After removal of 4 bases from V and 6 bases from J, the junction contained 4 bases not matched to a gene. The CDR3 runs 15 residues. Germline loops: CDR1 SGHTA, CDR2 FQGTGA. For the CDR3, the DNA is TGTGCCAGCAGCTCCCGACTAGCGGGAGTCAATGAGCAGTTCTTC. Its translation: CASSSRLAGVNEQFF.

This rearrangement joins TRBV20-1 to TRBJ2-1; either TRBD1 or TRBD2 may supply D (6 bases each). CDR1 is DFQATT and CDR2 is SNEGSKA in the germline V gene (reference sequence). Trimming pared 1 base from V and 2 bases from J, leaving 18 bases between. This CDR3 has 17 amino acids. CDR3 in amino acids: CSARVAGGGKTYNEQFF. The CDR3 region has the DNA TGCAGTGCTAGAGTCGCCGGGGGCGGGAAGACCTACAATGAGCAGTTCTTC.

This chain uses TRBV24-1 with TRBJ2-5, with TRBD2 matching over 16 bases. Near its end, the DNA agrees better with TRBJ2-7, so the J call may be wrong. This CDR3 comprises 16 residues. The germline V gene encodes CDR1 KGHDR and CDR2 SFDVKD. The CDR3 here is CATSPGTSGRAYEQYF. CDR3 DNA: TGTGCCACCAGTCCCGGGACTAGCGGGAGGGCCTACGAGCAGTACTTC.

This clonotype was seen only a few times. V is TRBV6-5 and J is TRBJ2-6, with TRBD1 matching 7 bases. The CDR3 extends over 20 amino acids. Per germline, CDR1 MNHEY and CDR2 SVGAGI. J was trimmed by 3 bases and V by 4 bases; bases with no gene match: 18. The chain's CDR3 is CASSFFGTRGLLGGANVLTF. In nucleotides, the CDR3 is TGTGCCAGCAGTTTCTTCGGAACGAGGGGGCTTCTAGGTGGGGCCAACGTCCTGACTTTC.

This chain joins TRBV7-2 and TRBJ2-1, with 12 bases aligning to TRBD1. This CDR3 is built from 18 residues. The germline CDR1 and CDR2 sequences are SGHTA and FQGNSA. Trimming cost V 5 bases and J 7 bases; bases outside gene matches: 15. The DNA for the CDR3 is TGTGCCAGCAGCCTCCGGGACAGGGGGCGTAGTTGGAGAAATGAGCAGTTCTTC. This sequence encodes CASSLRDRGRSWRNEQFF.

The gene calls are TRBV5-1 and TRBJ2-7; 10 positions match TRBD2. Germline V CDR1 and CDR2: SGHRS, YFSETQ. The CDR3 length is 17 residues. The trim removed 0 bases at V and 1 base at J, leaving 7 bases unmatched. The CDR3 sequence: CASSLGLAGEGSYEQYF. The CDR3 nucleotides read TGCGCCAGCAGCTTGGGACTAGCGGGCGAAGGGTCCTACGAGCAGTACTTC.

This clonotype was detected only once. It may be a read error: a sequence one base away is much more abundant. The chain combines TRBV7-9 with TRBJ2-1, with D possibly being TRBD2 (6 bases). Germline lookup yields CDR1 SEHNR and CDR2 FQNEAQ (reference sequence). CDR3 length equals 12 residues. CDR3 in DNA: TGTTCCAGCAGCTTAGCGCGCGGGGTTAGGTTCTTC. Protein: CSSSLARGVRFF.